This T cell receptor beta chain was captured by sequencing in a study of identical twins. Overall study results and limits: Modeled out-of-frame TCR alpha sharing in monozygotic twins fell below observed levels. Twins shared beta out-of-frame sequences in excess, but this excess was weaker. Abundant cord blood beta clonotypes carried fewer insertions; memory repertoires showed none. The study found excess low generation probability among twin-shared out-of-frame alpha sequences.

The CDR3 length is 17 residues. Germline-derived CDR1 and CDR2 are MNHEY and SVGAGI. Trimming stripped 0 bases from V and 4 bases from J, with 17 bases between. Notes on this clonotype: Its antigen is not identified.

TCRdb used MiXCR to reprocess the 5' RACE reads, holding one entry per CDR3 protein. The profile covers 1.5 million to 2 million distinct CDR3 sequences, with about 32% appearing a single time and 0.27% taken by the ten largest. The genes are TRBV6-5 and TRBJ2-3, with D unresolved. The sequenced sample was cord blood. This TCR came from a newborn girl in good health. The CDR3 spells CASSYSRGRLPPDTQYF. The CDR3 DNA follows: TGTGCCAGCAGTTACTCGAGAGGACGGCTCCCCCCAGATACGCAGTATTTT.